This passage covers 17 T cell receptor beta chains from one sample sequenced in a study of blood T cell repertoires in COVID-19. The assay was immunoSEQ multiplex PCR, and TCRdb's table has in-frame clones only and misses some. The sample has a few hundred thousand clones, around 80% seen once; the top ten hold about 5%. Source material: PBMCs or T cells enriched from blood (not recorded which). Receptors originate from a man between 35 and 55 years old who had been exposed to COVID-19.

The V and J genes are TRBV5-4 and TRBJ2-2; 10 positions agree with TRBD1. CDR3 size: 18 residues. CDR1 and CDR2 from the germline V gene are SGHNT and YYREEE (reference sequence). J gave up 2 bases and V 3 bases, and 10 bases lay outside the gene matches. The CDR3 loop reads CASSSQFGTGVNTGELFF. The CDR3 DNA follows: TGTGCCAGCAGCTCTCAATTCGGGACAGGGGTAAACACCGGGGAGCTGTTTTTT.

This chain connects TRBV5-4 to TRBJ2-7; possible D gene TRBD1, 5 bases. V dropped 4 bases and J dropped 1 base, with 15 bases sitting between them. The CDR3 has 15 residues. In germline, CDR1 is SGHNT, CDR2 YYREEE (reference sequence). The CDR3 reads CASSQSQGLSYEQYF. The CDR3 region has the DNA TGTGCCAGCAGCCAGTCTCAGGGTTTGTCCTACGAGCAGTACTTC.

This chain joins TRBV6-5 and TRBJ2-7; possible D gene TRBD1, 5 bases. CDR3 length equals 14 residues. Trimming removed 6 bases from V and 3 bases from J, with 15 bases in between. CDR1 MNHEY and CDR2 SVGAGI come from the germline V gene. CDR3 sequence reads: CASSLQDTIYEQYF. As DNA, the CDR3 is TGTGCCAGCAGCCTCCAGGACACAATCTACGAGCAGTACTTC.

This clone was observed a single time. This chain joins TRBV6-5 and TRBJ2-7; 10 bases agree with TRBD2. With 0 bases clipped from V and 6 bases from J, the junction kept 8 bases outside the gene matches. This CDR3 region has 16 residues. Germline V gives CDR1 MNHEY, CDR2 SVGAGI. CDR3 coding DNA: TGTGCCAGCAGTTACTCGAGGGCTAGCGGGAGCAGCGAGCAGTACTTC. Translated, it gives CASSYSRASGSSEQYF.

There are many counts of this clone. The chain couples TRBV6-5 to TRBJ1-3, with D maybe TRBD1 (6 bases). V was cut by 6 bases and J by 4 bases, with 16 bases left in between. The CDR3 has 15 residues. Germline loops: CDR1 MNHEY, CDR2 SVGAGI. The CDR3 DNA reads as TGTGCCAGCAGAGAGCCTGGGGGGGCGGGAAACACCATATATTTT. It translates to CASREPGGAGNTIYF.

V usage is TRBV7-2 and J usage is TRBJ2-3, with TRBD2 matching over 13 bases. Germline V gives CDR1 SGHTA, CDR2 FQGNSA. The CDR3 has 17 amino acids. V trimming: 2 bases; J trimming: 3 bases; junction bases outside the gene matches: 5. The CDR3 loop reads CASSLRLAGGPTDTQYF. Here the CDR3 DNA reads TGTGCCAGCAGCTTAAGACTAGCGGGAGGTCCGACAGATACGCAGTATTTT. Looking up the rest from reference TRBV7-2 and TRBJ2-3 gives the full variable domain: GAGVSQSPSNKVTEKGKDVELRCDPISGHTALYWYRQSLGQGLEFLIYFQGNSAPDKSGLPSDRFSAERTGGSVSTLTIQRTQQEDSAVYLCASSLRLAGGPTDTQYFGPGTRLTVL.

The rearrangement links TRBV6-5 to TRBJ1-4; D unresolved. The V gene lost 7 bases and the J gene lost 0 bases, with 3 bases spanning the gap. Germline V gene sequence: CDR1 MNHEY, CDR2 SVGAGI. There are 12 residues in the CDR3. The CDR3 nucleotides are TGTGCCAGCACCTCAACTAATGAAAAACTGTTTTTT. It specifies CASTSTNEKLFF.

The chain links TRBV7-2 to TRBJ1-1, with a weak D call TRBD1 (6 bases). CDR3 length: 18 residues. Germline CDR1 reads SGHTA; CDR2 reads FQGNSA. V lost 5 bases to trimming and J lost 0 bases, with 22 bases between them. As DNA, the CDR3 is TGTGCCAGCAGCGGCGCCCGGGACAAAAATTTCATGAACACTGAAGCTTTCTTT. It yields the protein CASSGARDKNFMNTEAFF.

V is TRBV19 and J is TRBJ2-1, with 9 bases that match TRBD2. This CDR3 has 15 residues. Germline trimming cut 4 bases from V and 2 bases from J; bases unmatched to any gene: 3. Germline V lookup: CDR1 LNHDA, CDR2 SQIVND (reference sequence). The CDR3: CASSTVAGAYNEQFF. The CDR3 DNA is TGTGCCAGTAGTACCGTAGCGGGAGCCTACAATGAGCAGTTCTTC.

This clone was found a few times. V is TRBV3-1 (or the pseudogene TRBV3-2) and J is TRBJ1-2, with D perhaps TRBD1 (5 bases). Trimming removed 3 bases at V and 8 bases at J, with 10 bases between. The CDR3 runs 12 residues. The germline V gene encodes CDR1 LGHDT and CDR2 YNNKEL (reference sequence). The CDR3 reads CASSQTGVGYTF. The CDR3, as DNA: TGTGCCAGCAGCCAGACGGGGGTCGGCTACACCTTC.

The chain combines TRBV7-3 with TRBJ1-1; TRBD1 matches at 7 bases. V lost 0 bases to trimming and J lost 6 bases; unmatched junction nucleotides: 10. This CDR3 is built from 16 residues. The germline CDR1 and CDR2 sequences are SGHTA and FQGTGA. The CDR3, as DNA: TGTGCCAGCAGCTTAACGAGCAACCGAGGACAGGCTGAAGCTTTCTTT. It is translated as CASSLTSNRGQAEAFF.

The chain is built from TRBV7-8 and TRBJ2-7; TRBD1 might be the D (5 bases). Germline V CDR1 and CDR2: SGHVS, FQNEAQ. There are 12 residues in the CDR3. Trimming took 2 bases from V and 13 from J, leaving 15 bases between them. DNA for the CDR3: TGTGCCAGCAGCTTATTGGGCAGGGAAATCTACTTC. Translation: CASSLLGREIYF. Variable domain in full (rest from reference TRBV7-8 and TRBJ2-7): GAGVSQSPRYKVAKRGQDVALRCDPISGHVSLFWYQQALGQGPEFLTYFQNEAQLDKSGLPSDRFFAERPEGSVSTLKIQRTQQEDSAVYLCASSLLGREIYFGPGTRLTVT.

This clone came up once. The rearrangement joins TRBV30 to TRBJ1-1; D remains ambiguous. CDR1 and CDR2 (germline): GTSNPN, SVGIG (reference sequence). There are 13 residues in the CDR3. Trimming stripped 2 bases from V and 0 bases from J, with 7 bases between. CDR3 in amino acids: CAWSQQMNTEAFF. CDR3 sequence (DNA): TGTGCCTGGAGTCAACAGATGAACACTGAAGCTTTCTTT.

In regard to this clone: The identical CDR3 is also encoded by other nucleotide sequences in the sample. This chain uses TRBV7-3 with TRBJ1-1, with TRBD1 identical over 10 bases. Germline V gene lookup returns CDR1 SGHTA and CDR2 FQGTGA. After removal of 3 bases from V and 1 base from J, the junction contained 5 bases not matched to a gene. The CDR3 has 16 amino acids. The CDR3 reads CASSLTGGRGNTEAFF. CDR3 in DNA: TGTGCCAGCAGCTTGACAGGGGGCCGTGGGAACACTGAAGCTTTCTTT. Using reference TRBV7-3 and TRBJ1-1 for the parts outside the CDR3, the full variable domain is GAGVSQTPSNKVTEKGKYVELRCDPISGHTALYWYRQSLGQGPEFLIYFQGTGAADDSGLPNDRFFAVRPEGSVSTLKIQRTERGDSAVYLCASSLTGGRGNTEAFFGQGTRLTVV.

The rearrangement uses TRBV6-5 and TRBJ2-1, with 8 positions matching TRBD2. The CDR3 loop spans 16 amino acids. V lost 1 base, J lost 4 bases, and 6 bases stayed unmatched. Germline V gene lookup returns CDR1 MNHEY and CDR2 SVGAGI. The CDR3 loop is CASSYYGASGYNEQFF. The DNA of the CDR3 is TGTGCCAGCAGTTACTACGGCGCTAGCGGGTACAATGAGCAGTTCTTC.

DNA of the CDR3: TGCGCCAGCAGTGCGGTCCTAGCGGGAACAGATACGCAGTATTTT. Translation: CASSAVLAGTDTQYF. This rearrangement joins TRBV10-1 to TRBJ2-3, with 9 bases matching TRBD2. Germline-derived CDR1 and CDR2 are WNHNN and SYGVQD (reference sequence). J gave up 3 bases and V 4 bases, and 5 bases lay outside the gene matches. This CDR3 spans 15 amino acids.

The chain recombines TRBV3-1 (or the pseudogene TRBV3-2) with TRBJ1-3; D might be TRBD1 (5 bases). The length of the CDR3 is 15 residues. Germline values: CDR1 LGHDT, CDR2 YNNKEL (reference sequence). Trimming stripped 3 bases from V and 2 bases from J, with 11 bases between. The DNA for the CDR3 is TGTGCCAGCAGCCAGACAGCCTCTACTGGAAACACCATATATTTT. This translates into CASSQTASTGNTIYF.